The present T cell receptor (beta chain) was sequenced within a study of T cells after yellow fever vaccination. On the study more broadly: Fractions of limited cellularity were prepared by means of SMART-Seq v4 Ultra Low Input.

This clonotype was recorded at least ten times. Antigen: not known. The study's findings and limits: Booster sampling recovered most clones from primary vaccination (roughly 96% CD4, approximately 88% CD8).

Trimming took off 0 bases at V and 8 bases at J, with 8 bases between the two ends. This CDR3 region has 12 residues. The V gene's germline CDR1 is SGHDT and CDR2 YYEEEE. TCRdb recomputed calls from the 5' RACE reads with MiXCR, one row per CDR3 protein. The sample includes over 110,000 distinct CDR3 sequences, about 7.7% of them seen just once. The chain carries TRBV5-6 and TRBJ1-2; D is uncertain. The sequence came from a man younger than 45 who received the YFV17D yellow fever vaccine. The sample in question was CD4+ T cells sorted from PBMCs, obtained 5 days after the yellow fever booster vaccination. DNA of the CDR3: TGTGCCAGCAGCTTGGATGGGCCCGGCTACACCTTC. Its protein is CASSLDGPGYTF.